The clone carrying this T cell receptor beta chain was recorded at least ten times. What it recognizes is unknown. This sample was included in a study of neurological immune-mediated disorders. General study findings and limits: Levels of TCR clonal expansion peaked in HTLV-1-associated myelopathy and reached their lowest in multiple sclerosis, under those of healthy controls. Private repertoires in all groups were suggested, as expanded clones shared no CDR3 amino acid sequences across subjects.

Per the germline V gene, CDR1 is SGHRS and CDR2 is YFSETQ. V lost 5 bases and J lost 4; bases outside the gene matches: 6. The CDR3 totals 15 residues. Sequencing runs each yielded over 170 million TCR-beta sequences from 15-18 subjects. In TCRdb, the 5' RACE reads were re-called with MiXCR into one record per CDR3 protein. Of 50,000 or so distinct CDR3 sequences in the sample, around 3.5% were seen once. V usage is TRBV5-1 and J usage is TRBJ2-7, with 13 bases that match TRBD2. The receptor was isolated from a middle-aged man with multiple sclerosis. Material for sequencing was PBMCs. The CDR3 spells CASRYGGLAGYEQYF. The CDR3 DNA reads TGCGCCAGCAGATACGGGGGACTAGCGGGGTACGAGCAGTACTTC.